This entry features one TCR beta chain sequence. The sample is drawn from a study of OX40 agonist ivuxolimab in advanced cancers. Study background: Prior checkpoint blockade (anti-PD-1, anti-PD-L1 or anti-CTLA-4) was permitted; approximately 41% had it.

Using immunoSEQ multiplex PCR, the repertoire was profiled, and TCRdb retains in-frame clones only, with some absent. In the table there are tens of thousands of clones, 85% to 95% of which are singletons. This CDR3 is 16 amino acids long. Unmatched junction bases numbered 7, after V lost 2 bases and J lost 6 bases. The germline gives CDR1 MNHEY, CDR2 SMNVEV (reference sequence). The sequence came from an adult with an advanced solid tumor such as melanoma, head and neck, liver or kidney cancer. The sample in question was CD4+ or CD8+ T cells sorted from blood, obtained in a trial of the OX40 agonist ivuxolimab. This sequence joins TRBV27 and TRBJ2-2, with 9 nucleotides matching TRBD2. The chain's CDR3 is CASSLGGGALSGELFF. CDR3 in DNA: TGTGCCAGCAGTTTAGGCGGGGGGGCGCTCTCCGGGGAGCTGTTTTTT.